This T cell receptor beta chain appears in the sequencing data of a study of control samples from healthy donors and cancer patients. This clone has just one count. From germline, CDR1 is SGHVS and CDR2 FNYEAQ. The CDR3 extends over 12 amino acids. Trimming took off 6 bases at V and 0 bases at J, with 6 bases between the two ends. The data were produced by immunoSEQ multiplex PCR, yet TCRdb's version contains in-frame clones alone and is incomplete. The sample lists more than 95,000 clones, around 87% seen once, with around 9% in the top ten. The clonotype comes from a man in his forties in good health. V and J are TRBV7-6 and TRBJ2-7; D not resolved. Sequenced: blood. CDR3: CASSRSSYEQYF. The DNA for the CDR3 is TGTGCCAGCAGTCGTAGCTCCTACGAGCAGTACTTC.